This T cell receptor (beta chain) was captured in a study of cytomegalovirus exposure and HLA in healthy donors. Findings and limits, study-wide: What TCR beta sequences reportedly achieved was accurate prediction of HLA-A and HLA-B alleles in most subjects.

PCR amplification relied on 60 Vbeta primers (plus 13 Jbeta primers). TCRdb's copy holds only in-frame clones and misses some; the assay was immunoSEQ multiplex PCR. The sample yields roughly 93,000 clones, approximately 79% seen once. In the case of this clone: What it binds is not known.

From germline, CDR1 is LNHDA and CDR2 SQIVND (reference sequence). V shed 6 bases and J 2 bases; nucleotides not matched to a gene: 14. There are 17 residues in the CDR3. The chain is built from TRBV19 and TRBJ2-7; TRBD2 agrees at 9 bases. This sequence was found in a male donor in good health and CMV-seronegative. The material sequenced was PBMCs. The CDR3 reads CASSLIGPAGGPYEQYF. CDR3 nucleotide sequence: TGTGCCAGTAGCCTCATTGGCCCAGCGGGAGGCCCCTACGAGCAGTACTTC.